This T cell receptor (beta chain) was observed in a study of blood T cells in healthy people across ages (dated by TCRdb to between 2014 and 2016). Notes on the research overall: In model experiments, roughly one uniquely barcoded TCR beta cDNA molecule per two T cells was captured by template switching. To avoid experimental bias, donors of different ages were spread randomly across the sequencing lanes. The study analyzed two additional independent replicas of 1 million unique cDNA reads from the same blood draw for two donors, one aged 18 to 30 and one aged 80 or older. The donors were divided into four age groups: young (average around 17 years), middle-aged (around 41), aged (about 60) and long-lived (roughly 82). Age-related changes in TCR beta repertoire diversity were measured in the study by deep sequencing normalized with unique cDNA molecular identifiers. What the research found in general, with its limitations: Compared with the aged group, more naive CD4+ T cells, fewer expanded clones and increased TCR diversity were shown by the long-lived group, suggesting age selection. Estimates of total diversity based on one million sequenced T cells were considered lower bounds and underestimates. Donor CMV infection status was unknown, potentially confounding age-related changes in expanded clonotypes. Bulk unsorted PBMC profiling prevented conclusive comparison of naive and antigen-experienced compartments. Observed TCR beta diversity per million T cells fell roughly linearly with age, and a significant reduction was already apparent by age around 40. The percentage of naive T cells measured by flow cytometry correlated strongly with observed TCR beta diversity.

There are 15 amino acids in the CDR3, from cysteine to phenylalanine inclusive. Just CDR3 DNA is preserved here, 45 bases in frame from base 1. CDR1 and CDR2 are read off the germline V gene as MNHNS and SASEGT. The junction carries 19 bases between V and J, which are trimmed by 4 bases and 6 bases respectively. This clonotype was recorded only once. Its antigen is currently not known. One base away there is no much larger clone; base qualities are not given. Library preparation employed 5' RACE. Sequencing instrument: Illumina HiSeq 2500. A second PCR of roughly 6 to 11 cycles was run with a J-beta primer mix and a sample-barcoded 5' primer. A unique molecular identifier was introduced onto each TCR beta cDNA molecule by a template-switch 5' adaptor carrying 12 random nucleotides. Each sample yielded at least 2.5 million CDR3-containing paired-end reads. All of the RNA was converted into first-strand cDNA using the Mint cDNA synthesis kit, with a TRBC-specific oligonucleotide serving as the primer. Following uracil-DNA glycosylase treatment, all cDNA underwent a first 18-cycle PCR with the universal primers M1SS and BC2_uni_R. Turning to the authors' computational methods: For normalization, 1 million high-quality reads, each with a distinct molecular identifier, were randomly selected from each sample. Instead of being binned into consensus sequences, reads that shared molecular identifiers were thrown out. MiTCR, set to a Q25 quality threshold and the strictest error-elimination algorithm, was used for CDR3 identification, clonotype clustering and error correction. Lower-bound total TCR beta diversity was estimated with a nonparametric unseen species model using Euler transformation. TCRdb reanalyzed the raw reads on its own, using fastp at Q25 for trimming and MiXCR for clone calling, and kept in-frame beta chains. Records with the same CDR3 protein are collapsed into one entry carrying the most frequent genes and DNA. The V and J calls, along with clone size, are taken from TCRdb and not from the paper's own processing. A total of about 1.8 million distinct CDR3 sequences appear in this sample, around half of them only once. Around 2.1% of the sample rests with the top ten.

Donors were 39 systemically healthy Caucasian individuals from Russia aged roughly 6 to 90 years. Roughly 10 milliliters of peripheral blood were drawn from each donor into EDTA-treated Vacutainer tubes. Ficoll-Paque density-gradient centrifugation was used to isolate PBMCs, with at least 6.5 million per sample. Trizol reagent was used to extract total RNA from PBMCs, with at least 5.5 micrograms per sample. Naive CD45RAhigh/CD27high T cell percentages were measured by flow cytometry on a PBMC aliquot from every donor. What was sequenced was blood. The chain was built from TRBV6-1 and TRBJ2-7; a tentative D match to TRBD1 spans 8 bases. The clonotype comes from a woman between 40 and 55 years old in good health. CDR3 region: CASSAALNRGGEQYF. The nucleotides read TGTGCCAGCAGTGCCGCACTGAACAGGGGGGGCGAGCAGTACTTC.